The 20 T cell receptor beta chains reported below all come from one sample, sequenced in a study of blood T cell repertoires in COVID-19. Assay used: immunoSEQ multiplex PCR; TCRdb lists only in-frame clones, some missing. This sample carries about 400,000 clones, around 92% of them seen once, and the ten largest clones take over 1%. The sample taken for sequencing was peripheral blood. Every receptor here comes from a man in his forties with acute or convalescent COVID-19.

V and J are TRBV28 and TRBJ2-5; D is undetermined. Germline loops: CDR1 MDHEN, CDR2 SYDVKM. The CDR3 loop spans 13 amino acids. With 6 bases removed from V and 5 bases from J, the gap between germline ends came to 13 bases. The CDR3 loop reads CASSYNRRETQYF. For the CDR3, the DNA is TGTGCCAGCAGCTATAATAGGCGGGAGACCCAGTACTTC.

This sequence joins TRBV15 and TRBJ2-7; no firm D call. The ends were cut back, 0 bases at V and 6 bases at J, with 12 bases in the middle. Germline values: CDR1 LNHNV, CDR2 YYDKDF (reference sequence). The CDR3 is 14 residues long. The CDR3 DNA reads TGTGCCACCAGCAGAGATCGTTCAGCGACCGAGCAGTACTTC. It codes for CATSRDRSATEQYF.

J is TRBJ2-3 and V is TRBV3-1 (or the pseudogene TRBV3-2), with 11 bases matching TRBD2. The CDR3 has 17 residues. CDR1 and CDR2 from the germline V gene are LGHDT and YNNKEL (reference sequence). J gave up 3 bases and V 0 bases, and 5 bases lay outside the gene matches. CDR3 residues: CASSQEGLAGGTDTQYF. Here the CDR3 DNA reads TGTGCCAGCAGCCAAGAAGGACTAGCGGGTGGTACAGATACGCAGTATTTT.

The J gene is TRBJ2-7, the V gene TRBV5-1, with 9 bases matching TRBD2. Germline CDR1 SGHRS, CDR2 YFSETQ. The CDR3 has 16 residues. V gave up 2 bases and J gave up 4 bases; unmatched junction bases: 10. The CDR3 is CASSFVAGGPVYEQYF. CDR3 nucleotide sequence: TGCGCCAGCAGCTTTGTGGCGGGAGGGCCCGTTTACGAGCAGTACTTC.

DNA for the CDR3: TGTGCCATCAGTGAGTCAACCCCAGGGGCCTACAATGAGCAGTTCTTC. It encodes CAISESTPGAYNEQFF. The rearrangement joins TRBV10-3 to TRBJ2-1; D perhaps matches TRBD1 (6 bases). CDR3 length: 16 residues. Germline-derived CDR1 and CDR2 are ENHRY and SYGVKD. V lost 0 bases and J 2 bases, leaving 11 bases between the germline ends.

CDR3 residues: CASSEEGGYGYTF. The CDR3 DNA is TGTGCCAGCAGTGAAGAAGGCGGCTATGGCTACACCTTC. This chain joins TRBV2 and TRBJ1-2, with D unclear. V lost 1 base, J lost 4 bases, and 7 bases lay in between. The CDR3 spans 13 residues. CDR1 is SNHLY and CDR2 is FYNNEI in the germline V gene.

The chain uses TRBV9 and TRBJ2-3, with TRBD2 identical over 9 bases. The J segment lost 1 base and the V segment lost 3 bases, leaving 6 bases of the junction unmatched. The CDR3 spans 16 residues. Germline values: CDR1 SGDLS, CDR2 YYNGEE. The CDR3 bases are TGTGCCAGCAGCGAGATCGTAGCGGGGGGCACAGATACGCAGTATTTT. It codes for CASSEIVAGGTDTQYF.

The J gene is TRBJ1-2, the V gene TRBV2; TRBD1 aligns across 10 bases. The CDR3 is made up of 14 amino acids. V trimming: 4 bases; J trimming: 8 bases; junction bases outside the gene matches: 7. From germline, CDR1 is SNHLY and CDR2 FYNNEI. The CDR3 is CASSARQGAGGYTF. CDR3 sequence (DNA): TGTGCCAGCAGTGCTCGACAGGGGGCGGGCGGCTACACCTTC.

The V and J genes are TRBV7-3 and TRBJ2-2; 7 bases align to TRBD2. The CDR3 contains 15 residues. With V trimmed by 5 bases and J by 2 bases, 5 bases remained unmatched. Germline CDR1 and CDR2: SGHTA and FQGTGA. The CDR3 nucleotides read TGTGCCAGCAGCCCCGGGACTATTAACACCGGGGAGCTGTTTTTT. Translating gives CASSPGTINTGELFF.

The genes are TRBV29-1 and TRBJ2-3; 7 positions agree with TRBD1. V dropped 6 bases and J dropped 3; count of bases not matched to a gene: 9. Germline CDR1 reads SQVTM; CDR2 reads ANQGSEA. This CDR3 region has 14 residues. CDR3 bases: TGCAGCGTCGCGACAGGGCGGTGGACAGATACGCAGTATTTT. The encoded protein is CSVATGRWTDTQYF.

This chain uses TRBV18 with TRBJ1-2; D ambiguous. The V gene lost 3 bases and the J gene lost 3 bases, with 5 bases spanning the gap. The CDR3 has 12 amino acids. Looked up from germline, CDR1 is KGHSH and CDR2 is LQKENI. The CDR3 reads CASSPGYYGYTF. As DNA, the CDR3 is TGTGCCAGCTCACCCGGTTACTATGGCTACACCTTC.

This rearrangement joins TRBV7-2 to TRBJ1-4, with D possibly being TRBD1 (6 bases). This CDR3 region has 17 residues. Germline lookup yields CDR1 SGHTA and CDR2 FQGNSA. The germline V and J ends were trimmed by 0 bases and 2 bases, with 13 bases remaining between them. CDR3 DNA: TGTGCCAGCAGCTTAGCGCTAACAGGACAGACTAATGAAAAACTGTTTTTT. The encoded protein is CASSLALTGQTNEKLFF.

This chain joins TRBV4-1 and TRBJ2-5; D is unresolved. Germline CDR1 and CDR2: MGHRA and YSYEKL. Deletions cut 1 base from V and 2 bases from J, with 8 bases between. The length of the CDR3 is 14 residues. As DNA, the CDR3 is TGCGCCAGCAGCCAAGCTCCCTATCAAGAGACCCAGTACTTC. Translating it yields CASSQAPYQETQYF.

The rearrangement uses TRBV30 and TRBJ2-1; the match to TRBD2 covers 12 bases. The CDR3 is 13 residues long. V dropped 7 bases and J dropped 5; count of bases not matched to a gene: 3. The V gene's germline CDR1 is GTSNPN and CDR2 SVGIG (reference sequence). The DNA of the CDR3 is TGTGCCTTTGGACTAGCGGGGAACAATGAGCAGTTCTTC. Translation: CAFGLAGNNEQFF.

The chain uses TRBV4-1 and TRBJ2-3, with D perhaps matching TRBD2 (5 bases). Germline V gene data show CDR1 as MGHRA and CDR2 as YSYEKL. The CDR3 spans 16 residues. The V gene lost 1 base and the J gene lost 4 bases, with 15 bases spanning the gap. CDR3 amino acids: CASSQVGVARSDTQYF. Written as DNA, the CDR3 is TGCGCCAGCAGCCAAGTGGGAGTAGCAAGGTCAGATACGCAGTATTTT.

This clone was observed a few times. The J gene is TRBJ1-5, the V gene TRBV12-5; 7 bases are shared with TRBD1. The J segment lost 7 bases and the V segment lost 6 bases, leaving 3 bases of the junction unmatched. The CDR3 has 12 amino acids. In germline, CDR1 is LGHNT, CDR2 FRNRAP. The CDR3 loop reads CASGQGGQPQHF. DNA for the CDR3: TGTGCTAGTGGGCAAGGGGGCCAGCCCCAGCATTTT.

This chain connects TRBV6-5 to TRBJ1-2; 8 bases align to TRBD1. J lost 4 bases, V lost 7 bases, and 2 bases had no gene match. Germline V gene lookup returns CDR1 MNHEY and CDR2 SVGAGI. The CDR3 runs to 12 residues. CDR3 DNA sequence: TGTGCCAGCACCGACAGGGGCTATGGCTACACCTTC. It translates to CASTDRGYGYTF.

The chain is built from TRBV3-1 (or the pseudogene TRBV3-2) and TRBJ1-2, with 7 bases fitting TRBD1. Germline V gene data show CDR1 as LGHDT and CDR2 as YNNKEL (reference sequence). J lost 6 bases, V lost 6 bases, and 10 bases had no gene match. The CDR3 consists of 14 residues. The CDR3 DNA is TGTGCCAGCAGTCATCGAATAACAGGGGATGGCTACACCTTC. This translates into CASSHRITGDGYTF.

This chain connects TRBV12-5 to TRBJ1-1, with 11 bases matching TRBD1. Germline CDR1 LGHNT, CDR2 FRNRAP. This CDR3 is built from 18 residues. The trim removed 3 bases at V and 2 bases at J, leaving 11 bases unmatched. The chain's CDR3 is CASGLYSGTGGENTEAFF. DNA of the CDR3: TGTGCTAGTGGTTTATATTCCGGGACAGGGGGTGAAAACACTGAAGCTTTCTTT.

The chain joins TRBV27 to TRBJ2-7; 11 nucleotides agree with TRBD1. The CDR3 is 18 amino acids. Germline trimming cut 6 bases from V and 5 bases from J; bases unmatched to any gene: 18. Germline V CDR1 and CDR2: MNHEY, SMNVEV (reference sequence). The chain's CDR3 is CASSLDRGRSSVLDEQYF. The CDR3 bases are TGTGCCAGCAGCCTGGACAGGGGGCGGAGTAGCGTGCTGGACGAGCAGTACTTC.